This TCR beta chain was retrieved from a study of CXCR3-negative and CXCR3-positive naive CD8 T cells. Findings of the study overall: Both naive subsets, CXCR3-negative and CXCR3-positive, displayed similar TRBV-TRBJ usage, unlike memory cells. Hydrophobicity of TRB CDR3s was greater in CXCR3-positive naive cells than in CXCR3-negative naive cells. CXCR3 levels fell partly with cryopreservation; most assays relied on fresh PBMCs.

The CDR3 spans 12 residues. The germline gives CDR1 SGHRS, CDR2 YFSETQ. At 300,000 cells each, triplicate sorts were carried out for each CD8+ T cell subset. A CD45RO-CCR7+CD27+CD95- profile was what naive CD8+ T cells displayed. On this clonotype itself: Antigen: not known.

Researchers prepared the TRB cDNA libraries using 5' RACE with UMI labels. TCRdb re-called the 5' RACE reads; one entry per CDR3 protein, DNA not given. Here the sample table reports more than 100,000 distinct CDR3 sequences. This TCR was recovered from a human donor in good health. Some clones in this sample may be carry-over from other donors' samples. The chain employs TRBV5-1 and TRBJ1-1. Sequencing was done on a sample of naive CXCR3+ CD8+ T cells from blood. Noted subset: CD45RO-CCR7+CD27+CD95- naive CD8+ T cells expressing CXCR3 (TNR3+). CDR3 sequence: CASGAENTEAFF.